Each of the 15 T cell receptor beta chains below was sequenced from the same sample in a study of blood T cell repertoires in COVID-19. Here immunoSEQ multiplex PCR was the method, and the copy in TCRdb shows in-frame clones only, minus some. In the table there are 300,000 to 350,000 clones, 90% of which are singletons. Source material: peripheral blood. These receptor sequences come from a middle-aged woman with COVID-19, enrolled during active disease.

The genes are TRBV28 and TRBJ1-5; 7 nucleotides match TRBD1. The V segment lost 6 bases and the J segment 5 bases; nucleotides outside the gene matches: 7. The CDR3 loop spans 14 amino acids. Germline CDR1 and CDR2: MDHEN and SYDVKM. The CDR3 sequence is CASSWDRSYQPQHF. CDR3 bases: TGTGCCAGCAGCTGGGACAGATCATATCAGCCCCAGCATTTT.

This chain's CDR3 is CSVVPGGSSPLVEQFF. Here the CDR3 DNA reads TGCAGCGTTGTCCCCGGTGGGAGTAGCCCCCTCGTAGAGCAGTTCTTC. V gene TRBV29-1 combines with J gene TRBJ2-1; TRBD2 might be the D (5 bases). Trimming cost V 4 bases and J 10 bases, with 26 bases left between them. Germline V gives CDR1 SQVTM, CDR2 ANQGSEA. The CDR3 totals 16 residues.

The J gene is TRBJ2-7, the V gene TRBV19, with D possibly matching TRBD2 (6 bases). The CDR3 contains 14 residues. Germline V gives CDR1 LNHDA, CDR2 SQIVND (reference sequence). The V end lost 3 bases, the J end lost 3 bases, and 12 bases lay between the germline ends. CDR3 amino acids: CASSIGGEGYEQYF. The CDR3 DNA sequence: TGTGCCAGTAGTATCGGCGGGGAAGGCTACGAGCAGTACTTC.

This rearrangement joins TRBV19 to TRBJ1-1; TRBD1 aligns across 9 bases. V shed 2 bases and J 0 bases; nucleotides not matched to a gene: 4. Per the germline V gene, CDR1 is LNHDA and CDR2 is SQIVND (reference sequence). There are 16 residues in the CDR3. In DNA, the CDR3 is TGTGCCAGTAGTATACACAGGGGGCTGATGAACACTGAAGCTTTCTTT. Translated: CASSIHRGLMNTEAFF.

V gene TRBV3-1 (or the pseudogene TRBV3-2) combines with J gene TRBJ1-1; D unresolved. Germline V lookup: CDR1 LGHDT, CDR2 YNNKEL (reference sequence). The CDR3 is 13 residues long. V lost 0 bases to trimming and J lost 5 bases, with 7 bases between them. The CDR3 region has the DNA TGTGCCAGCAGCCAAGAGCAGGTTACTGAAGCTTTCTTT. It translates to CASSQEQVTEAFF.

The DNA of the CDR3 is TGTGCCAGCATATATAGCGGGCCTTACGATAGCTCCTACAATGAGCAGTTCTTC. Its protein product is CASIYSGPYDSSYNEQFF. The chain joins TRBV9 to TRBJ2-1; 7 nucleotides line up with TRBD2. The CDR3 is 18 residues long. V gave up 6 bases and J gave up 0 bases; unmatched junction bases: 15. The V gene's germline CDR1 is SGDLS and CDR2 YYNGEE.

The chain joins TRBV28 to TRBJ2-1, with D possibly being TRBD1 (5 bases). The CDR3 extends over 13 amino acids. Germline assignment: CDR1 MDHEN and CDR2 SYDVKM. Trimming took off 7 bases at V and 6 bases at J, with 13 bases between the two ends. The chain's CDR3 is CASTPPGFNEQFF. DNA of the CDR3: TGTGCCAGCACCCCGCCAGGGTTCAATGAGCAGTTCTTC.

V is TRBV19 and J is TRBJ2-1, with 10 positions matching TRBD2. Germline lookup yields CDR1 LNHDA and CDR2 SQIVND (reference sequence). The CDR3 contains 14 residues. The junction had 3 bases not matched to a gene; V was cut back by 8 bases and J by 2 bases. The CDR3 coding sequence is TGTGCCAGTGAAACTAGCGGGGCCTACAATGAGCAGTTCTTC. Encoded protein: CASETSGAYNEQFF.

The rearrangement uses TRBV30 and TRBJ1-6, with D unclear. Trimming left V 1 base short and J 8 bases short, with 9 bases between. This CDR3 is built from 13 residues. Germline lookup yields CDR1 GTSNPN and CDR2 SVGIG (reference sequence). In DNA, the CDR3 is TGTGCCTGGAGTGCAGCGAGAGATTCACCCCTCCACTTT. Translating it yields CAWSAARDSPLHF. The variable domain in full, completed from reference TRBV30 and TRBJ1-6, reads SQTIHQWPATLVQPVGSPLSLECTVEGTSNPNLYWYRQAAGRGLQLLFYSVGIGQISSEVPQNLSASRPQDRQFILSSKKLLLSDSGFYLCAWSAARDSPLHFGNGTRLTVT.

CDR3 region: CASRPRAGGNEQFF. The CDR3 coding sequence is TGTGCCAGTCGCCCACGAGCGGGGGGCAATGAGCAGTTCTTC. J is TRBJ2-1 and V is TRBV7-2; TRBD2 aligns across 9 bases. The CDR3 covers 14 residues. V dropped 9 bases and J dropped 6; count of bases not matched to a gene: 9. Germline CDR1 is SGHTA and CDR2 is FQGNSA.

V is TRBV5-4 and J is TRBJ1-6; 9 bases map to TRBD1. Trimming cost V 4 bases and J 7 bases; bases outside gene matches: 6. CDR1 is SGHNT, CDR2 YYREEE, per germline (reference sequence). CDR3 size: 15 residues. The CDR3, as DNA: TGTGCCAGCAGCCTTGGAGGGACAGGGAATTCACCCCTCCACTTT. This gives the protein CASSLGGTGNSPLHF.

J is TRBJ1-2 and V is TRBV6-6; D possibly corresponds to TRBD1 (5 bases). Looked up from germline, CDR1 is MNHNY and CDR2 is SVGAGI (reference sequence). This CDR3 region has 13 residues. Between the trimmed V and J ends, which lost 8 bases and 4 bases, there was a span of 14 bases. In nucleotides, the CDR3 is TGTGCCAGCGAAACTTCAGGGCTCTATGGCTACACCTTC. Translation: CASETSGLYGYTF.

The rearrangement links TRBV6-5 to TRBJ2-3; no clear D. The germline V and J ends were trimmed by 0 bases and 0 bases, with 10 bases remaining between them. CDR1 MNHEY and CDR2 SVGAGI come from the germline V gene. This CDR3 has 16 amino acids. The CDR3 spells CASSYSLGISTDTQYF. The DNA of the CDR3 is TGTGCCAGCAGTTACTCGTTGGGCATTAGCACAGATACGCAGTATTTT.

CDR3: CASSTGGTGELFF. CDR3 bases: TGTGCCAGCAGTACGGGGGGTACCGGGGAGCTGTTTTTT. This chain links TRBV6-6 with TRBJ2-2; the match to TRBD2 covers 7 bases. This CDR3 has 13 residues. V lost 5 bases and J lost 5; bases outside the gene matches: 2. CDR1 and CDR2 (germline): MNHNY, SVGAGI (reference sequence).

The J gene is TRBJ2-7, the V gene TRBV25-1; 9 nucleotides line up with TRBD1. There are 14 residues in the CDR3. Trimming at V came to 7 bases and at J to 2 bases, leaving 6 bases not matched to a gene. CDR1 is MGHDK and CDR2 is SYGVNS in the germline V gene. CDR3 protein: CASKAGQGTYEQYF. The DNA for the CDR3 is TGTGCCAGCAAGGCGGGACAGGGTACCTACGAGCAGTACTTC.